The 14 T cell receptor beta chains given below trace back to one sample, sequenced in a study of cytomegalovirus exposure and HLA in healthy donors. This PCR relied on a set of 60 Vbeta primers and 13 Jbeta primers. Assay used: immunoSEQ multiplex PCR; TCRdb lists only in-frame clones, some missing. The data show approximately 160,000 clones, with approximately 72% seen just once and approximately 1.5% held by the top ten. The specimen was PBMCs. These TCRs come from a man aged 45 to 65 in good health and CMV-seronegative.

This chain links TRBV27 with TRBJ2-5, with TRBD2 matching over 8 bases. Losses at the gene ends were 3 bases for V and 5 bases for J; bases not matched to a gene: 5. The CDR3 runs to 14 residues. Looked up from germline, CDR1 is MNHEY and CDR2 is SMNVEV (reference sequence). The CDR3 loop reads CASSFRGGRETQYF. The CDR3 DNA sequence: TGTGCCAGCAGTTTCCGGGGGGGGCGGGAGACCCAGTACTTC.

The chain uses TRBV19 and TRBJ1-4; D ambiguous. Germline CDR1 LNHDA, CDR2 SQIVND (reference sequence). CDR3 length: 15 amino acids. Trimming removed 2 bases at V and 6 bases at J, with 13 bases between. This CDR3 is CASSITRVGDEKLFF. CDR3 nucleotides: TGTGCCAGTAGTATAACCCGGGTTGGAGATGAAAAACTGTTTTTT.

On this clone itself: A junction boundary mismatches the germline segment, possibly from a read error. This chain links TRBV7-7 with TRBJ2-1, with 13 bases identical to TRBD2. The CDR3 has 17 residues. CDR1 and CDR2 from the germline V gene are SSHAT and FNYEAQ (reference sequence). CDR3 nucleotides: TGTGCTAGCAGCTCCCGGCCTACTAGCGGGGGGGCCAGTGAGCAGTTCTTC. This codes for CASSSRPTSGGASEQFF.

This clone has a handful of counts. The J gene is TRBJ2-7, the V gene TRBV6-1, with 9 nucleotides matching TRBD1. Trimming cost V 4 bases and J 3 bases; bases outside gene matches: 7. Per germline, CDR1 MNHNS and CDR2 SASEGT. The CDR3 extends over 15 amino acids. DNA of the CDR3: TGTGCCAGCAGTGTACAGGGGGCTAGGGGCTACGAGCAGTACTTC. Translation: CASSVQGARGYEQYF.

The chain uses TRBV27 and TRBJ2-1, with TRBD1 as a possible D gene (6 bases). V was clipped by 8 bases and J by 7 bases, with 18 bases between them. The CDR3 contains 14 residues. The germline V gene encodes CDR1 MNHEY and CDR2 SMNVEV (reference sequence). The CDR3 DNA reads TGTGCCAGCGGAAGCCGGGCGACAGGAAATGAGCAGTTCTTC. Its protein product is CASGSRATGNEQFF.

The rearrangement uses TRBV6-5 and TRBJ1-2; D not certain. This CDR3 is 14 amino acids long. Germline CDR1 is MNHEY and CDR2 is SVGAGI. V was clipped by 6 bases and J by 4 bases, with 15 bases between them. CDR3 protein: CASRPHETFYGYTF. CDR3 bases: TGTGCCAGCAGGCCACATGAGACATTCTATGGCTACACCTTC.

The chain is built from TRBV6-5 and TRBJ1-4, with TRBD1 identical over 8 bases. CDR1 and CDR2 (germline): MNHEY, SVGAGI. V shed 6 bases, J shed 13 bases, and the junction held 4 bases outside the gene matches. There are 11 residues in the CDR3. This CDR3 reads CASRTGEVLFF. CDR3 nucleotides: TGTGCCAGCAGGACAGGGGAAGTACTGTTTTTT.

V is TRBV18 and J is TRBJ2-4; 7 bases align to TRBD1. From germline, CDR1 is KGHSH and CDR2 LQKENI. V dropped 2 bases and J dropped 8; count of bases not matched to a gene: 3. There are 13 residues in the CDR3. The CDR3 is CASSPTGADIQYF. The CDR3 coding sequence is TGTGCCAGCTCACCAACAGGGGCGGACATTCAGTACTTC. The full variable domain, rest sourced from reference TRBV18 and TRBJ2-4, is NAGVMQNPRHLVRRRGQEARLRCSPMKGHSHVYWYRQLPEEGLKFMVYLQKENIIDESGMPKERFSAEFPKEGPSILRIQQVVRGDSAAYFCASSPTGADIQYFGAGTRLSVL.

This clone appeared a few times. The chain couples TRBV7-9 to TRBJ1-2; 8 nucleotides align to TRBD1. Germline V gene lookup returns CDR1 SEHNR and CDR2 FQNEAQ (reference sequence). The CDR3 spans 16 residues. J gave up 6 bases and V 5 bases, and 14 bases lay outside the gene matches. This CDR3 is CASSPRAQGGANGYTF. The CDR3 nucleotides are TGTGCCAGCAGCCCAAGGGCACAGGGGGGTGCAAATGGCTACACCTTC.

With respect to this clone: The junction shows a germline mismatch at one end, possibly a read error. This same CDR3 is encoded by further DNA sequences in the sample. The J gene is TRBJ2-3, the V gene TRBV6-1; TRBD2 matches 8 bases. Germline CDR1 reads MNHNS; CDR2 reads SASEGT. The CDR3 has 15 residues. CDR3 residues: CASSEESGGPDTQYF. The CDR3 region has the DNA TGTGCCAGCAGTGAAGAGTCGGGGGGGCCAGACACGCAGTATTTT.

There are a few counts of this clone. This chain links TRBV18 with TRBJ2-1, with 8 bases that match TRBD1. J lost 0 bases, V lost 6 bases, and 4 bases had no gene match. The CDR3 length is 15 residues. Germline assignment: CDR1 KGHSH and CDR2 LQKENI. The CDR3 is CASSPGQASYNEQFF. For the CDR3, the DNA is TGTGCCAGCTCGCCGGGACAGGCCTCCTACAATGAGCAGTTCTTC.

This chain links TRBV7-2 with TRBJ2-1, with 10 positions matching TRBD1. The CDR3 consists of 14 residues. In germline, CDR1 is SGHTA, CDR2 FQGNSA. Trimming cost V 5 bases and J 7 bases; bases outside gene matches: 5. The CDR3 loop is CASSLGQGTNEQFF. In DNA form, the CDR3 reads TGTGCCAGCAGCCTGGGACAGGGGACAAATGAGCAGTTCTTC. Complete variable domain (other parts from reference TRBV7-2 and TRBJ2-1): GAGVSQSPSNKVTEKGKDVELRCDPISGHTALYWYRQSLGQGLEFLIYFQGNSAPDKSGLPSDRFSAERTGGSVSTLTIQRTQQEDSAVYLCASSLGQGTNEQFFGPGTRLTVL.

This clone came up a few times. The germline gene is not matched at one end of the junction; a read error may be the cause. The J gene is TRBJ2-1, the V gene TRBV7-2; 7 bases are a match to TRBD2. Germline V gives CDR1 SGHTA, CDR2 FQGNSA. The CDR3 length is 11 residues. The CDR3 is CGGSSYNEQFF. CDR3 in DNA: TGCGGGGGGAGCTCCTACAATGAGCAGTTCTTC. Variable domain in full (rest from reference TRBV7-2 and TRBJ2-1): GAGVSQSPSNKVTEKGKDVELRCDPISGHTALYWYRQSLGQGLEFLIYFQGNSAPDKSGLPSDRFSAERTGGSVSTLTIQRTQQEDSAVYLCGGSSYNEQFFGPGTRLTVL.

Comments on this clone: The sample has other DNA sequences that encode this CDR3 too. This chain links TRBV6-1 with TRBJ2-5; 12 nucleotides line up with TRBD2. With V trimmed by 2 bases and J by 2 bases, 0 bases remained unmatched. This CDR3 is 15 amino acids long. Per germline, CDR1 MNHNS and CDR2 SASEGT. This CDR3 is CASSELAGGQETQYF. The CDR3 DNA follows: TGTGCCAGCAGTGAACTAGCGGGGGGGCAAGAGACCCAGTACTTC.